The 20 T cell receptor beta chains listed next were all sequenced from one sample in a study of cytomegalovirus exposure and HLA in healthy donors. PCR used 60 Vbeta primers and 13 Jbeta primers. Clones were sequenced by immunoSEQ multiplex PCR, and TCRdb holds only the in-frame ones, with some missing. The table has just over 85,000 clones, 65% to 80% seen once; the top ten hold less than 4%. The sequencing input was PBMCs. These receptors came from a middle-aged man in good health and CMV-seronegative.

The chain uses TRBV27 and TRBJ1-4; weak D call: TRBD1 (5 bases). Germline CDR1 and CDR2: MNHEY and SMNVEV (reference sequence). V gave up 6 bases and J gave up 7 bases, with 12 bases separating them. CDR3 length equals 13 residues. DNA for the CDR3: TGTGCCAGCAGCATCGAAAGGGGTGAAAAACTGTTTTTT. Its protein product is CASSIERGEKLFF.

Concerning this clone itself: Sequence at one end of the junction differs from germline and may be a read error. The V gene is TRBV9, the J gene TRBJ1-2, with D unresolved. CDR1 is SGDLS and CDR2 is YYNGEE in the germline V gene. The CDR3 loop spans 13 amino acids. The CDR3 DNA reads TGTGCCAGCACCCTAGGCACTAACCATGGCTACACCTTC. Amino acids: CASTLGTNHGYTF.

There are a few counts of this clone. CDR3 sequence: CASSRTGVNQPQHF. The CDR3 DNA sequence: TGTGCCAGCAGCAGGACAGGAGTCAATCAGCCCCAGCATTTT. This sequence joins TRBV7-6 and TRBJ1-5; 7 bases are a match to TRBD1. V shed 5 bases, J shed 3 bases, and the junction held 4 bases outside the gene matches. Per the germline V gene, CDR1 is SGHVS and CDR2 is FNYEAQ. This CDR3 spans 14 amino acids.

This clone showed up just a few times. The rearrangement joins TRBV23-1 to TRBJ1-5, with D perhaps TRBD1 (5 bases). TRBV23-1 qualifies as an ORF whose function is uncertain. This CDR3 region has 13 residues. Trimming removed 2 bases at V and 7 bases at J, with 9 bases between. CDR3 bases: TGCGCCAGCAGTCAACAGGGTCAACAGCCCCAGCATTTT. This gives the protein CASSQQGQQPQHF.

This clone came up a few times. The chain has TRBV19 and TRBJ1-5; 8 nucleotides agree with TRBD1. In germline, CDR1 is LNHDA, CDR2 SQIVND (reference sequence). CDR3 length: 16 amino acids. The V and J ends lost 5 bases and 6 bases, in that order; junction bases with no gene match: 12. The CDR3 spells CASSSDRDRPVQPQHF. The CDR3, as DNA: TGTGCCAGTAGTTCTGACCGGGACAGGCCCGTTCAGCCCCAGCATTTT.

The chain carries TRBV19 and TRBJ2-3, with D hard to call. The CDR3 sequence is 15 residues long. Germline V gives CDR1 LNHDA, CDR2 SQIVND (reference sequence). Trimming left V 6 bases short and J 0 bases short, with 13 bases between. The CDR3 DNA is TGTGCCAGTAGCTTCGAACGGTTGAGCACAGATACGCAGTATTTT. Protein: CASSFERLSTDTQYF.

The V and J genes are TRBV6-4 and TRBJ2-3; TRBD1 is a possible D gene (5 bases). CDR3 length: 14 amino acids. The germline V gene has CDR1 MRHNA and CDR2 SNTAGT. V was clipped by 8 bases and J by 3 bases, with 15 bases between them. CDR3 sequence reads: CASASGPGTDTQYF. In DNA form, the CDR3 reads TGTGCCAGCGCCTCCGGGCCAGGGACAGATACGCAGTATTTT.

The chain recombines TRBV11-1 with TRBJ1-1; TRBD1 aligns across 10 bases. Germline CDR1 reads SGHAT; CDR2 reads FQDESV (reference sequence). The CDR3 consists of 17 residues. V was clipped by 6 bases and J by 0 bases; unmatched bases: 10. CDR3 in amino acids: CASRGNRQGAMNTEAFF. The CDR3 region has the DNA TGTGCCAGCAGAGGGAATAGACAGGGGGCAATGAACACTGAAGCTTTCTTT.

The chain uses TRBV6-5 and TRBJ2-1; D may be TRBD2 (5 bases). This CDR3 is built from 14 residues. V dropped 0 bases and J dropped 9 bases, with 12 bases sitting between them. Germline CDR1 and CDR2: MNHEY and SVGAGI. The DNA for the CDR3 is TGTGCCAGCAGTTACTCGTCAAGGGCGGGTGAGCAGTTCTTC. This gives the protein CASSYSSRAGEQFF.

The chain has TRBV7-9 and TRBJ2-7; 9 nucleotides line up with TRBD1. V lost 4 bases to trimming and J lost 0 bases; unmatched junction nucleotides: 4. Germline CDR1 is SEHNR and CDR2 is FQNEAQ (reference sequence). The CDR3 sequence is 15 residues long. The CDR3 here is CASSSPTGGSYEQYF. In DNA form, the CDR3 reads TGTGCCAGCAGCTCACCGACAGGGGGCTCCTACGAGCAGTACTTC.

The J gene is TRBJ2-7, the V gene TRBV7-2; possible D gene TRBD1, 6 bases. Trimming took 7 bases from V and 0 from J, leaving 13 bases between them. CDR3 length: 14 residues. Germline V lookup: CDR1 SGHTA, CDR2 FQGNSA. The CDR3 spells CASTADSFSYEQYF. CDR3 nucleotide sequence: TGTGCCAGCACCGCGGACAGTTTCTCCTACGAGCAGTACTTC.

The CDR3 nucleotides read TGTGCCAGCAGCCGGGGGGACAGGGGGGCGAAGACCCAGTACTTC. This codes for CASSRGDRGAKTQYF. The chain employs TRBV5-4 and TRBJ2-5; 11 nucleotides align to TRBD1. Germline V gene data show CDR1 as SGHNT and CDR2 as YYREEE (reference sequence). With V trimmed by 4 bases and J by 6 bases, 8 bases remained unmatched. The CDR3 loop spans 15 amino acids.

DNA for the CDR3: TGTGCCAGCAGTCCGGCGGGTAACTATGGCTACACCTTC. Amino acids: CASSPAGNYGYTF. The J gene is TRBJ1-2, the V gene TRBV28, with D hard to call. The CDR3 is 13 residues long. Germline assignment: CDR1 MDHEN and CDR2 SYDVKM. V shed 5 bases and J shed 1 base, with 8 bases lying between them.

This clone was seen repeatedly, ten times or more. The chain uses TRBV4-1 and TRBJ2-7; D perhaps matches TRBD1 (6 bases). Between the trimmed V and J ends, which lost 5 bases and 4 bases, there was a span of 18 bases. This CDR3 spans 15 amino acids. Germline V gene sequence: CDR1 MGHRA, CDR2 YSYEKL. The CDR3 spells CASSWGQGEGYEQYF. The CDR3 DNA is TGCGCCAGCAGCTGGGGGCAGGGAGAAGGGTACGAGCAGTACTTC.

J is TRBJ2-1 and V is TRBV2, with 11 bases fitting TRBD2. V gave up 5 bases and J gave up 6 bases; unmatched junction bases: 12. CDR1 SNHLY and CDR2 FYNNEI come from the germline V gene. The CDR3 spans 17 residues. This chain's CDR3 is CASSNGVAGGWGNEQFF. The CDR3 nucleotides read TGTGCCAGCAGTAACGGGGTAGCGGGGGGGTGGGGCAATGAGCAGTTCTTC.

This chain connects TRBV15 to TRBJ1-2; TRBD1 agrees at 7 bases. Germline trimming cut 0 bases from V and 13 bases from J; bases unmatched to any gene: 5. The CDR3 has 12 residues. In germline, CDR1 is LNHNV, CDR2 YYDKDF (reference sequence). The CDR3 bases are TGTGCCACCAGCAGAGATGTGGGGGACAGCACCTTC. As protein: CATSRDVGDSTF. The full variable domain, completed using reference TRBV15 and TRBJ1-2, is DAMVIQNPRYQVTQFGKPVTLSCSQTLNHNVMYWYQQKSSQAPKLLFHYYDKDFNNEADTPDNFQSRRPNTSFCFLDIRSPGLGDTAMYLCATSRDVGDSTFGSGTRLTVV.

The CDR3 DNA reads TGTGCCAGCAGTTCCCGGGGGGGCCTAGTAGCTTTCTTT. It is translated as CASSSRGGLVAFF. The chain combines TRBV6-5 with TRBJ1-1; tentatively, D is TRBD1 (6 bases). The germline CDR1 and CDR2 sequences are MNHEY and SVGAGI. V lost 4 bases to trimming and J lost 10 bases, with 16 bases between them. The length of the CDR3 is 13 residues.

The V and J genes are TRBV2 and TRBJ1-3, with 8 positions matching TRBD1. J was trimmed by 2 bases and V by 4 bases; bases with no gene match: 4. The CDR3 loop spans 15 amino acids. CDR1 is SNHLY, CDR2 FYNNEI, per germline. DNA for the CDR3: TGTGCCAGCAGTGCAGGGGGCTTAGCTGGAAACACCATATATTTT. It translates to CASSAGGLAGNTIYF.

The rearrangement uses TRBV27 and TRBJ1-2, with D possibly being TRBD1 (5 bases). CDR1 and CDR2 from the germline V gene are MNHEY and SMNVEV (reference sequence). Trimming left V 0 bases short and J 4 bases short, with 12 bases between. This CDR3 region has 15 residues. As DNA, the CDR3 is TGTGCCAGCAGTTTATCGGTTCTCAGGGTCTATGGCTACACCTTC. Protein: CASSLSVLRVYGYTF.

This chain links TRBV10-3 with TRBJ2-7; D perhaps matches TRBD1 (6 bases). The CDR3 runs 15 residues. The V gene lost 4 bases and the J gene lost 1 base, with 14 bases spanning the gap. Germline values: CDR1 ENHRY, CDR2 SYGVKD. CDR3 protein: CAISADSLGSYEQYF. The CDR3 nucleotides read TGTGCCATCAGTGCGGACAGCTTAGGGTCCTACGAGCAGTACTTC.